Sequencing of this T cell receptor beta chain was carried out in a study of post-analysis software for immune sequencing data. The wider study: There were relapsing-remitting, secondary progressive and progressive-relapsing multiple sclerosis among the disease courses included.

This clonotype occurred a few times. Its specificity is not known. Each TCR beta cDNA library carried unique molecular identifiers. Starting from roughly 1.1 to 9.2 million T cells, the study yielded about 500,000 cDNA molecules. TCRdb ran MiXCR on the PCR reads and lists one entry per CDR3 protein. The sample has roughly 800,000 distinct CDR3 sequences; roughly 27% are singletons. Study-wide findings and caveats: Strong co-clustering by F measure was evident for samples that had been prepared in the same batch. Normalized Chao1 diversity was significantly reduced in patients versus controls. Patients showed TRBV5-6, TRBV5-1 and TRBV20-1 among roughly 5 TRBV segments more frequent than in controls.

This CDR3 comprises 13 residues. Germline CDR1 SQVTM, CDR2 ANQGSEA. The V gene lost 6 bases and the J gene lost 6 bases, with 14 bases spanning the gap. This sequence was found in a girl aged 10 to 17 with multiple sclerosis. This chain uses TRBV29-1 with TRBJ2-2; D perhaps matches TRBD1 (7 bases). Material for sequencing was blood. The CDR3 DNA is TGCAGCGTCAGGTCAGGGGGGTCCGGGGAGCTGTTTTTT. Amino acid sequence: CSVRSGGSGELFF.